This T cell receptor beta chain stems from a study of OX40 agonist ivuxolimab in advanced cancers. With respect to the entire study: Ivuxolimab, which targeted the costimulatory receptor OX40 (CD134), was an agonistic, fully human IgG2 monoclonal antibody. Among the 52 dose-escalation patients, 19 had hepatocellular carcinoma, about 15 melanoma, 9 renal cell carcinoma and 9 head and neck cancer. Partial responses occurred in three dose-escalation patients, of whom one had hepatocellular carcinoma and two had cutaneous melanoma. Peripheral TCRbeta sequencing aimed to test whether ivuxolimab altered TCR sequence diversity and caused clonal T-cell expansion. Intravenous ivuxolimab was administered to patients every 2 weeks at six dose levels: 0.01, 0.1, 0.3, 1.5, 3 and 10 mg/kg. The paper covers the monotherapy dose-escalation part of the phase I ivuxolimab trial, which included N of about 50 patients. A male proportion of around 83% and a mean age of about 60 years, ranging from about 23 to 79, were recorded for the dose-escalation cohort. Prior anti-PD-1, anti-PD-L1 or anti-CTLA-4 therapy was permitted, and checkpoint inhibitors had been received by 30% to 40% of dose-escalation patients. Summary of the overall study and its limitations: In partial responders in the 0.1-3.0 mg/kg groups, normalized peripheral clonal expansion was found to be among the lowest, especially among CD8+ T cells. On average, CD8+ T cells showed more expanded clones than CD4+ T cells after ivuxolimab. Clonal expansion of both CD4+ and CD8+ blood T cells was observed from baseline to week 6 at doses 0.1 to 3.0 mg/kg. The antigen specificity of the clonally expanded peripheral T cells was not determined. Low levels of normalized T-cell clonal expansion were also shown by some nonresponding patients.

The CDR1 and CDR2 encoded by the germline V gene are MDHEN and SYDVKM. CDR3 length: 13 amino acids, cysteine to phenylalanine. Kept here is only the CDR3 DNA, which spans 39 bases and is read in frame from base 1. Trimming takes 11 bases from V and 1 base from J, and the germline ends sit 14 bases apart. Patients with a history of autoimmune disease or receiving systemic immunosuppression were excluded from the trial. Peripheral blood for TCR sequencing was drawn from every dose cohort at baseline, at cycle 4 day 1 and at cycle 7 day 1. The samples were taken from a phase I, first-in-human, multicenter, open-label dose-escalation trial of ivuxolimab. Adults with locally advanced or metastatic melanoma, renal cell carcinoma, hepatocellular carcinoma or head and neck squamous cell carcinoma were enrolled in the trial. Before TCR sequencing, CD4+ and CD8+ T cells were separately sorted from peripheral blood.

Genomic DNA was isolated from the sorted cells so that the TCRbeta CDR3 region could be sequenced. The immunoSEQ Assay was used for sequencing of TCRbeta CDR3 regions. TCRdb's version of the immuneACCESS table is confined to in-frame rearrangements and falls short of the full clone set. An unresolved V gene accounts for under half of the shortfall where checked; the remainder is of unknown origin. The sample records 90,000 to 100,000 clones, about 85% of which are singletons. The top ten clonotypes cover around 0.82% of the sample. As to this clone: No antigen is known for it. Qualities for individual bases were not recorded, and no much larger clone is one base off.

This sequence was found in an adult with an advanced solid tumor such as melanoma, head and neck, liver or kidney cancer. This sequence uses TRBV28 and TRBJ2-5; the D gene cannot be resolved reliably. The specimen was CD4+ or CD8+ T cells sorted from blood, collected in a trial of the OX40 agonist ivuxolimab. The CDR3 amino acid sequence is: CASKPTIQETQYF. The DNA reads TGTGCCTCAAAACCCACAATCCAAGAGACCCAGTACTTC.